The 28 T cell receptor beta chains below all came from one sample that was sequenced in a study of neoadjuvant anti-PD-1 for oral cavity cancer. This table comes from immunoSEQ multiplex PCR, and its TCRdb copy is limited to in-frame clones, with some not included. The sample records thousands of clones, 74% being singletons. The specimen was PBMCs, collected before nivolumab (anti-PD-1) treatment. These receptors all come from a person aged 35 to 85 with oral cavity squamous cell carcinoma.

In DNA form, the CDR3 reads TGTGCCAGTAGTACTCCGAGAAGTAGATCCTATAATTCACCCCTCCACTTT. It encodes CASSTPRSRSYNSPLHF. V gene TRBV19 combines with J gene TRBJ1-6; D remains ambiguous. V lost 4 bases, J lost 1 base, and 14 bases lay in between. The CDR3 has 17 amino acids. Germline assignment: CDR1 LNHDA and CDR2 SQIVND (reference sequence).

This chain connects TRBV5-1 to TRBJ2-5; tentative D call: TRBD2 (5 bases). Germline CDR1 is SGHRS and CDR2 is YFSETQ. V lost 2 bases to trimming and J lost 2 bases, with 10 bases between them. This CDR3 comprises 14 residues. CDR3 protein: CASSFRETQETQYF. In DNA form, the CDR3 reads TGCGCCAGCAGCTTCCGGGAAACACAAGAGACCCAGTACTTC.

V is TRBV7-3 and J is TRBJ2-3; 11 bases align to TRBD1. CDR1 and CDR2 (germline): SGHTA, FQGTGA. This CDR3 has 15 residues. Trimming took 6 bases from V and 3 from J; bases not matched to a gene: 5. CDR3 sequence reads: CASSSGTGGTDTQYF. CDR3 bases: TGTGCCAGCAGTTCCGGGACAGGGGGAACAGATACGCAGTATTTT.

V is TRBV7-9 and J is TRBJ1-2; D may be TRBD1 (5 bases). The V end was cut by 0 bases, the J end by 5 bases, with 10 bases between. Per germline, CDR1 SEHNR and CDR2 FQNEAQ (reference sequence). This CDR3 region has 14 residues. This CDR3 reads CASSLAAGTYGYTF. CDR3 coding DNA: TGTGCCAGCAGCTTAGCGGCAGGGACTTATGGCTACACCTTC.

The chain combines TRBV7-6 with TRBJ1-5; D gene ambiguous. V was cut by 4 bases and J by 12 bases, with 10 bases left in between. Germline V CDR1 and CDR2: SGHVS, FNYEAQ. CDR3 length: 11 residues. The CDR3 loop is CASSSGGRQHF. CDR3 DNA sequence: TGTGCCAGCAGCTCCGGAGGGCGCCAGCATTTT.

The chain employs TRBV5-5 and TRBJ1-4; no clear D. This CDR3 region has 16 residues. Germline V gives CDR1 SGHKS, CDR2 YYEKEE (reference sequence). V shed 0 bases and J shed 0 bases, with 9 bases lying between them. The CDR3 is CASSLVAASTNEKLFF. CDR3 bases: TGTGCCAGCAGCTTGGTGGCCGCTTCAACTAATGAAAAACTGTTTTTT.

The gene calls are TRBV2 and TRBJ1-2; tentatively, D is TRBD1 (6 bases). The ends were cut back, 3 bases at V and 4 bases at J, with 12 bases in the middle. This CDR3 is built from 14 residues. Germline-derived CDR1 and CDR2 are SNHLY and FYNNEI. For the CDR3, the DNA is TGTGCCAGCAGTGAGTGGGGGCGGGGCTATGGCTACACCTTC. Translating gives CASSEWGRGYGYTF.

The count of this clone is one. The chain employs TRBV11-2 and TRBJ2-1; D may be TRBD2 (6 bases). V was cut by 5 bases and J by 2 bases, with 16 bases left in between. This CDR3 has 16 residues. Per germline, CDR1 SGHAT and CDR2 FQNNGV. The CDR3 DNA is TGTGCCAGCAGCCTAATTTCCGGGGGTACCTACAATGAGCAGTTCTTC. Protein: CASSLISGGTYNEQFF.

This chain uses TRBV5-8 with TRBJ1-4; 7 bases line up with TRBD1. This CDR3 comprises 14 residues. After removal of 4 bases from V and 5 bases from J, the junction contained 5 bases not matched to a gene. CDR1 is SGHTS and CDR2 is YDEGEE in the germline V gene. In nucleotides, the CDR3 is TGTGCCAGCAGCCAGGGACAGAGGAATGAAAAACTGTTTTTT. It specifies CASSQGQRNEKLFF. The full variable domain, rest sourced from reference TRBV5-8 and TRBJ1-4, is EAGVTQSPTHLIKTRGQQATLRCSPISGHTSVYWYQQALGLGLQFLLWYDEGEERNRGNFPPRFSGRQFPNYSSELNVNALELEDSALYLCASSQGQRNEKLFFGSGTQLSVL.

This chain links TRBV10-3 with TRBJ1-5, with no clear D. V was trimmed by 10 bases and J by 3 bases, leaving 13 bases between them. The CDR3 is made up of 13 amino acids. The germline V gene has CDR1 ENHRY and CDR2 SYGVKD. CDR3 in amino acids: CATQADVNQPQHF. CDR3 coding DNA: TGTGCCACCCAGGCGGACGTCAATCAGCCCCAGCATTTT.

The table lists this clone with a few counts. The chain employs TRBV19 and TRBJ2-5; D gene unclear. This CDR3 comprises 14 residues. V shed 5 bases and J shed 2 bases, with 12 bases lying between them. Germline CDR1 is LNHDA and CDR2 is SQIVND (reference sequence). CDR3 protein: CASSPLASQETQYF. Written as DNA, the CDR3 is TGTGCCAGTAGTCCCCTGGCCTCTCAAGAGACCCAGTACTTC.

The chain joins TRBV11-2 to TRBJ1-1; D remains unclear. The germline gives CDR1 SGHAT, CDR2 FQNNGV. Trimming removed 0 bases at V and 6 bases at J, with 8 bases between. The CDR3 runs to 13 residues. The DNA for the CDR3 is TGTGCCAGCAGCTTAGATTTGAGGGCTGAAGCTTTCTTT. It is translated as CASSLDLRAEAFF.

This sequence joins TRBV27 and TRBJ2-7; D could derive from TRBD1 or TRBD2 (6 bases each). Germline CDR1 and CDR2: MNHEY and SMNVEV (reference sequence). CDR3 size: 16 residues. Trimming stripped 2 bases from V and 3 bases from J, with 17 bases between. The CDR3 region has the DNA TGTGCCAGCAGTTTAAGGGGGGCGGCAGGGAACTACGAGCAGTACTTC. Translated, it gives CASSLRGAAGNYEQYF.

The chain carries TRBV6-1 and TRBJ2-7, with a possible D match to TRBD1 (6 bases). CDR1 is MNHNS, CDR2 SASEGT, per germline. There are 14 residues in the CDR3. V gave up 6 bases and J gave up 7 bases, with 19 bases separating them. In DNA form, the CDR3 reads TGTGCCAGCAGAGAGAACAGGGATTCTTTTGAGCAGTACTTC. It is translated as CASRENRDSFEQYF.

The chain is built from TRBV7-2 and TRBJ1-2; possibly TRBD1 for D (5 bases). The CDR3 spans 13 residues. Trimming shortened V by 5 bases and J by 2 bases, and 9 bases separated the two germline ends. Germline V gives CDR1 SGHTA, CDR2 FQGNSA. The CDR3 region has the DNA TGTGCCAGCAGCGGGGGATTGAACTATGGCTACACCTTC. Its protein is CASSGGLNYGYTF.

This clone was seen only a few times. The chain has TRBV5-1 and TRBJ1-1, with D possibly TRBD1 on 6 matching bases. With 2 bases removed from V and 1 base from J, the gap between germline ends came to 12 bases. The CDR3 is 15 residues long. Per germline, CDR1 SGHRS and CDR2 YFSETQ. CDR3 protein: CASSFTGNGNTEAFF. The CDR3 nucleotides are TGCGCCAGCAGCTTTACAGGGAACGGGAACACTGAAGCTTTCTTT.

The J gene is TRBJ2-1, the V gene TRBV5-4, with 8 bases matching TRBD2. There are 16 residues in the CDR3. The V gene's germline CDR1 is SGHNT and CDR2 YYREEE (reference sequence). J was trimmed by 6 bases and V by 2 bases; bases with no gene match: 10. In nucleotides, the CDR3 is TGTGCCAGCAGCTTAGCACTAGCGGTTCCACTCAATGAGCAGTTCTTC. It specifies CASSLALAVPLNEQFF.

The V gene is TRBV19, the J gene TRBJ1-2, with D unclear. CDR3 length: 13 amino acids. Trimming shortened V by 5 bases and J by 4 bases, and 11 bases separated the two germline ends. Germline CDR1 and CDR2: LNHDA and SQIVND (reference sequence). The CDR3: CASSPGRRYGYTF. As DNA, the CDR3 is TGTGCCAGTAGTCCGGGCAGGCGCTATGGCTACACCTTC.

This clone appeared once. This chain joins TRBV5-1 and TRBJ1-1; D unclear. This CDR3 has 14 residues. The ends were cut back, 0 bases at V and 3 bases at J, with 9 bases in the middle. CDR1 SGHRS and CDR2 YFSETQ come from the germline V gene. The CDR3 DNA is TGCGCCAGCAGCTTGGTTCAGCGCGACACTGAAGCTTTCTTT. Its translation is CASSLVQRDTEAFF.

V gene TRBV29-1 combines with J gene TRBJ1-1; D gene uncertain. V was cut by 7 bases and J by 4 bases, with 16 bases left in between. Per the germline V gene, CDR1 is SQVTM and CDR2 is ANQGSEA. The CDR3 consists of 13 residues. Here the CDR3 reads CSGLKPAGTEAFF. The CDR3 DNA reads as TGCAGCGGCCTGAAGCCGGCGGGCACTGAAGCTTTCTTT.

The chain joins TRBV6-1 to TRBJ2-7; TRBD1 matches at 10 bases. This CDR3 has 15 amino acids. Germline values: CDR1 MNHNS, CDR2 SASEGT. V was clipped by 1 base and J by 3 bases; unmatched bases: 3. The CDR3: CASSEEGQGYYEQYF. CDR3 in DNA: TGTGCCAGCAGTGAAGAGGGACAGGGGTACTACGAGCAGTACTTC.

This rearrangement joins TRBV7-8 to TRBJ2-5; D might be TRBD2 (7 bases). This CDR3 is 16 amino acids long. Between the trimmed V and J ends, which lost 4 bases and 5 bases, there was a span of 20 bases. Germline assignment: CDR1 SGHVS and CDR2 FQNEAQ. Here the CDR3 reads CASSSHGRGGEETQYF. The CDR3 DNA sequence: TGTGCCAGCAGCTCGCATGGAAGGGGGGGCGAGGAGACCCAGTACTTC. The entire variable domain, with the rest obtained from reference TRBV7-8 and TRBJ2-5, is as follows: GAGVSQSPRYKVAKRGQDVALRCDPISGHVSLFWYQQALGQGPEFLTYFQNEAQLDKSGLPSDRFFAERPEGSVSTLKIQRTQQEDSAVYLCASSSHGRGGEETQYFGPGTRLLVL.

This rearrangement joins TRBV5-1 to TRBJ2-2; D is uncertain. The V end lost 9 bases, the J end lost 1 base, and 16 bases lay between the germline ends. This CDR3 has 15 amino acids. From germline, CDR1 is SGHRS and CDR2 YFSETQ. The chain's CDR3 is CATAETLMNTGELFF. DNA for the CDR3: TGCGCCACCGCGGAAACACTGATGAACACCGGGGAGCTGTTTTTT.

The chain carries TRBV20-1 and TRBJ1-5; perhaps TRBD1 as D (5 bases). Germline V gene lookup returns CDR1 DFQATT and CDR2 SNEGSKA (reference sequence). The CDR3 totals 11 residues. Trimming cost V 8 bases and J 5 bases, with 10 bases left between them. In DNA, the CDR3 is TGCAGTTCGCTGGGGCATCAGCCCCAGCATTTT. Amino acids: CSSLGHQPQHF.

The chain links TRBV7-9 to TRBJ2-7; D unclear. CDR1 SEHNR and CDR2 FQNEAQ come from the germline V gene (reference sequence). V lost 0 bases, J lost 1 base, and 7 bases lay in between. The CDR3 covers 14 residues. CDR3 in amino acids: CASSLAGYSYEQYF. Here the CDR3 DNA reads TGTGCCAGCAGCTTAGCAGGGTATTCCTACGAGCAGTACTTC. Full variable domain (remainder filled in from reference TRBV7-9 and TRBJ2-7): DTGVSQNPRHKITKRGQNVTFRCDPISEHNRLYWYRQTLGQGPEFLTYFQNEAQLEKSRLLSDRFSAERPKGSFSTLEIQRTEQGDSAMYLCASSLAGYSYEQYFGPGTRLTVT.

The chain employs TRBV5-6 and TRBJ2-5; TRBD1 is a possible D gene (7 bases). The CDR3 is 13 residues long. Germline V gives CDR1 SGHDT, CDR2 YYEEEE. With 5 bases removed from V and 5 bases from J, the gap between germline ends came to 13 bases. DNA of the CDR3: TGTGCCAGCAGACGGAGGGGGCTTGAGACCCAGTACTTC. Its translation: CASRRRGLETQYF. Together with reference TRBV5-6 and TRBJ2-5, the CDR3 gives the full variable domain: DAGVTQSPTHLIKTRGQQVTLRCSPKSGHDTVSWYQQALGQGPQFIFQYYEEEERQRGNFPDRFSGHQFPNYSSELNVNALLLGDSALYLCASRRRGLETQYFGPGTRLLVL.

This chain connects TRBV7-8 to TRBJ2-7, with 7 bases fitting TRBD1. Per the germline V gene, CDR1 is SGHVS and CDR2 is FQNEAQ. V lost 5 bases, J lost 3 bases, and 10 bases stayed unmatched. The CDR3 covers 15 residues. The CDR3: CASSPAGQDIYEQYF. The DNA of the CDR3 is TGTGCCAGCAGCCCCGCCGGACAGGACATCTACGAGCAGTACTTC.

This clone was seen a single time. The chain couples TRBV6-5 to TRBJ1-5, with D uncertain. The CDR3 is made up of 14 amino acids. Trimming pared 0 bases from V and 6 bases from J, leaving 9 bases between. Germline CDR1 MNHEY, CDR2 SVGAGI. As DNA, the CDR3 is TGTGCCAGCAGTTACTCGAGCTGGACTCAGCCCCAGCATTTT. Amino acids: CASSYSSWTQPQHF.